Below are 24 T cell receptor beta chains sequenced from a single sample in a study of shared clonotypes between healthy human individuals. TCRdb keeps only in-frame clones here, not all; method: immunoSEQ multiplex PCR. Seen here are a few million clones, approximately 94% observed once, and the top ten hold over 0.12%. The sequenced sample was naive CD4+ T cells sorted from blood. Subset in this sample: CD45RA+ positively selected. The receptor source for this set is a man in his late teens or twenties in good health.

V and J are TRBV5-1 and TRBJ2-3, with a weak D call TRBD2 (7 bases). The ends were cut back, 4 bases at V and 5 bases at J, with 20 bases in the middle. CDR3 length equals 16 residues. Germline V gene sequence: CDR1 SGHRS, CDR2 YFSETQ. The CDR3 sequence is CASSPASAGAGDTQYF. For the CDR3, the DNA is TGCGCCAGCAGCCCTGCAAGCGCGGGGGCTGGAGATACGCAGTATTTT.

The CDR3 loop reads CASSSPSGQRITEAFF. In DNA, the CDR3 is TGTGCCAGCAGCTCCCCCTCCGGACAGAGAATCACTGAAGCTTTCTTT. The V and J genes are TRBV7-2 and TRBJ1-1; possibly TRBD1 for D (6 bases). Germline CDR1 SGHTA, CDR2 FQGNSA. Deletions cut 4 bases from V and 4 bases from J, with 19 bases between. This CDR3 has 16 residues.

This sequence joins TRBV7-2 and TRBJ2-1; the match to TRBD1 covers 7 bases. The germline gives CDR1 SGHTA, CDR2 FQGNSA. The V segment lost 2 bases and the J segment 8 bases; nucleotides outside the gene matches: 12. The CDR3 spans 16 residues. In DNA, the CDR3 is TGTGCCAGCAGCTTAAGGGCGACAGGGACGGTGGATGAGCAGTTCTTC. Translated, it gives CASSLRATGTVDEQFF.

The chain couples TRBV13 to TRBJ1-3, with a possible D match to TRBD1 (5 bases). Germline CDR1 and CDR2: PRHDT and FYEKMQ (reference sequence). V was cut by 4 bases and J by 0 bases, with 22 bases left in between. CDR3 length: 19 residues. The CDR3 DNA reads as TGTGCCAGCAGCTCGTGGGGGGGAACAGGACCGAGCTCTGGAAACACCATATATTTT. Its translation: CASSSWGGTGPSSGNTIYF.

The gene calls are TRBV9 and TRBJ2-5; 9 bases line up with TRBD1. Germline-derived CDR1 and CDR2 are SGDLS and YYNGEE. The J segment lost 5 bases and the V segment lost 8 bases, leaving 16 bases of the junction unmatched. The CDR3 spans 16 residues. The DNA for the CDR3 is TGTGCCAGGGCCAGTGCGGGGACAGGGATCGTGGAGACCCAGTACTTC. Amino acids: CARASAGTGIVETQYF. Drawing the rest from reference TRBV9 and TRBJ2-5, the complete variable domain is DSGVTQTPKHLITATGQRVTLRCSPRSGDLSVYWYQQSLDQGLQFLIQYYNGEERAKGNILERFSAQQFPDLHSELNLSSLELGDSALYFCARASAGTGIVETQYFGPGTRLLVL.

The chain couples TRBV5-1 to TRBJ2-5; 8 bases match TRBD2. Germline trimming cut 3 bases from V and 1 base from J; bases unmatched to any gene: 11. The CDR3 is 17 amino acids. CDR1 and CDR2 from the germline V gene are SGHRS and YFSETQ. CDR3 sequence (DNA): TGCGCCAGCAGCTGGGGGCGAGCGGGGGTAGGCCAAGAGACCCAGTACTTC. Protein sequence: CASSWGRAGVGQETQYF. The full variable domain, its missing parts supplied by reference TRBV5-1 and TRBJ2-5, is KAGVTQTPRYLIKTRGQQVTLSCSPISGHRSVSWYQQTPGQGLQFLFEYFSETQRNKGNFPGRFSGRQFSNSRSEMNVSTLELGDSALYLCASSWGRAGVGQETQYFGPGTRLLVL.

The chain combines TRBV7-2 with TRBJ2-2, with 9 positions matching TRBD2. The V segment lost 5 bases and the J segment 4 bases; nucleotides outside the gene matches: 5. Germline V CDR1 and CDR2: SGHTA, FQGNSA. This CDR3 is built from 15 residues. The CDR3 sequence is CASSGREGGTGELFF. DNA for the CDR3: TGTGCCAGCAGCGGGCGGGAGGGTGGCACCGGGGAGCTGTTTTTT.

As regards this clone: This sample includes further DNA sequences coding for the same CDR3. The chain uses TRBV18 and TRBJ1-2; 8 positions agree with TRBD1. There are 15 residues in the CDR3. Losses at the gene ends were 3 bases for V and 1 base for J; bases not matched to a gene: 4. CDR1 is KGHSH, CDR2 LQKENI, per germline. The CDR3 nucleotides are TGTGCCAGCTCACCTGGGACAGGCGATAACTATGGCTACACCTTC. Translated, it gives CASSPGTGDNYGYTF.

V gene TRBV28 combines with J gene TRBJ2-1, with a possible D match to TRBD2 (5 bases). The CDR3 is 13 residues long. CDR1 is MDHEN, CDR2 SYDVKM, per germline. The ends were cut back, 6 bases at V and 10 bases at J, with 16 bases in the middle. The chain's CDR3 is CASSHRGNREQFF. DNA of the CDR3: TGTGCCAGCAGCCATCGGGGAAATCGAGAGCAGTTCTTC.

The table lists this clone with a few counts. The chain combines TRBV12-5 with TRBJ1-1; D is undetermined. CDR3 length: 13 residues. The V and J ends lost 0 bases and 7 bases respectively, with 9 bases between them. From germline, CDR1 is LGHNT and CDR2 FRNRAP. CDR3 nucleotide sequence: TGTGCTAGTGGTTTGGTACCGAACCTTGAAGCTTTCTTT. Translating gives CASGLVPNLEAFF.

This rearrangement joins TRBV28 to TRBJ1-5; D remains unclear. V lost 3 bases and J lost 0, with 12 bases in between. The CDR3 covers 16 residues. CDR1 and CDR2 (germline): MDHEN, SYDVKM. CDR3 nucleotides: TGTGCCAGCAGTTTTCAAAGGATGTATAGCAATCAGCCCCAGCATTTT. Translating it yields CASSFQRMYSNQPQHF.

A word on this clone: Additional DNA sequences in this sample encode the identical CDR3. The chain recombines TRBV9 with TRBJ1-5; D perhaps matches TRBD1 (5 bases). The CDR3 loop spans 14 amino acids. V was cut by 2 bases and J by 3 bases, with 9 bases left in between. In germline, CDR1 is SGDLS, CDR2 YYNGEE. CDR3 protein: CASSVGTDNQPQHF. For the CDR3, the DNA is TGTGCCAGCAGCGTCGGGACGGACAATCAGCCCCAGCATTTT.

The rearrangement joins TRBV10-3 to TRBJ1-6; perhaps TRBD1 as D (6 bases). Germline CDR1 reads ENHRY; CDR2 reads SYGVKD. With 8 bases removed from V and 7 bases from J, the gap between germline ends came to 12 bases. This CDR3 is 13 amino acids long. CDR3 sequence reads: CAIGTDRNSPLHF. CDR3 DNA: TGTGCCATCGGAACTGACAGGAATTCACCCCTCCACTTT.

The CDR3 DNA is TGTGCCAGCAGTGGGGTTGCTTGGGGGCTGGACACAGATACGCAGTATTTT. Its protein product is CASSGVAWGLDTDTQYF. J is TRBJ2-3 and V is TRBV2, with D maybe TRBD1 (6 bases). CDR3 length equals 17 residues. Germline-derived CDR1 and CDR2 are SNHLY and FYNNEI. The V gene lost 4 bases and the J gene lost 2 bases, with 19 bases spanning the gap.

The chain links TRBV30 to TRBJ1-4; no clear D. Germline V gene data show CDR1 as GTSNPN and CDR2 as SVGIG (reference sequence). The CDR3 length is 14 residues. V was trimmed by 2 bases and J by 0 bases, leaving 7 bases between them. Here the CDR3 reads CAWSKIATNEKLFF. In DNA, the CDR3 is TGTGCCTGGAGTAAAATTGCAACTAATGAAAAACTGTTTTTT.

V and J are TRBV2 and TRBJ1-3, with D unclear. Germline CDR1 reads SNHLY; CDR2 reads FYNNEI. The CDR3 consists of 14 residues. Trimming removed 7 bases from V and 3 bases from J, with 13 bases in between. The DNA of the CDR3 is TGTGCCAGCACCTCTACCCTGGGTGGAAACACCATATATTTT. Amino acids: CASTSTLGGNTIYF.

V gene TRBV7-2 combines with J gene TRBJ2-1; D is undetermined. This CDR3 is built from 12 residues. From germline, CDR1 is SGHTA and CDR2 FQGNSA. V shed 5 bases and J shed 10 bases, with 12 bases lying between them. Written as DNA, the CDR3 is TGTGCCAGCAGCGTAAGACCCCGGGAGCAGTTCTTC. It encodes CASSVRPREQFF.

The rearrangement joins TRBV7-2 to TRBJ2-1; 8 nucleotides match TRBD2. The length of the CDR3 is 15 residues. J was trimmed by 4 bases and V by 6 bases; bases with no gene match: 8. Germline CDR1 is SGHTA and CDR2 is FQGNSA. The CDR3 DNA reads as TGTGCCAGCAGTATTCTCGGGAGGGTTTACAATGAGCAGTTCTTC. The encoded protein is CASSILGRVYNEQFF.

This chain uses TRBV7-2 with TRBJ1-3; D might be TRBD1 (5 bases). Trimming took off 2 bases at V and 4 bases at J, with 9 bases between the two ends. CDR1 and CDR2 from the germline V gene are SGHTA and FQGNSA. The CDR3 runs to 14 residues. CDR3 sequence reads: CASSLSWGGNTIYF. The CDR3 nucleotides read TGTGCCAGCAGCTTATCCTGGGGCGGAAACACCATATATTTT.

In regard to this clone: This CDR3 is also generated by other DNA sequences in the sample. The J gene is TRBJ2-7, the V gene TRBV5-1, with D unresolved. With 0 bases removed from V and 3 bases from J, the gap between germline ends came to 7 bases. This CDR3 region has 13 residues. Per germline, CDR1 SGHRS and CDR2 YFSETQ. CDR3 nucleotide sequence: TGCGCCAGCAGCTTGGGTGAGAGCTACGAGCAGTACTTC. Amino acids: CASSLGESYEQYF.

This rearrangement joins TRBV4-2 to TRBJ2-3; 11 nucleotides agree with TRBD2. The CDR3 spans 19 residues. Unmatched junction bases numbered 15, after V lost 4 bases and J lost 3 bases. The germline gives CDR1 LGHNA, CDR2 YNFKEQ. For the CDR3, the DNA is TGTGCCAGCAGCCCCGCTGCTAGAGAACTAGCGGGAGAGACAGATACGCAGTATTTT. Its translation is CASSPAARELAGETDTQYF.

The chain joins TRBV6-5 to TRBJ2-3; D possibly corresponds to TRBD2 (5 bases). The CDR3 extends over 14 amino acids. The germline V gene encodes CDR1 MNHEY and CDR2 SVGAGI. The ends were cut back, 5 bases at V and 1 base at J, with 10 bases in the middle. Here the CDR3 reads CASSARGGTDTQYF. In DNA form, the CDR3 reads TGTGCCAGCAGTGCCCGGGGAGGCACAGATACGCAGTATTTT.

This chain joins TRBV7-2 and TRBJ2-5; possibly TRBD1 or TRBD2 for D (7 bases each). The CDR3 loop spans 16 amino acids. Germline values: CDR1 SGHTA, CDR2 FQGNSA. Trimming cost V 4 bases and J 5 bases, with 20 bases left between them. The CDR3 DNA sequence: TGTGCCAGCAGCTCCCTAGTCGGGGAGGGGGCTGAGACCCAGTACTTC. Translated: CASSSLVGEGAETQYF.

This clone came up once. The chain has TRBV28 and TRBJ2-3, with no clear D. Germline CDR1 reads MDHEN; CDR2 reads SYDVKM. The length of the CDR3 is 15 residues. Trimming left V 2 bases short and J 1 base short, with 10 bases between. The CDR3 DNA reads as TGTGCCAGCAGTTTAGACGGGCCGGGCACAGATACGCAGTATTTT. Residues: CASSLDGPGTDTQYF.